Each of the 8 T cell receptor beta chains below was sequenced from the same sample in a study of T cells in tuberculosis. Method: immunoSEQ multiplex PCR; TCRdb's copy keeps in-frame clones and lacks some. The repertoire holds roughly 61,000 clones, with roughly 86% as singletons. After thawing and overnight rest, PBMC were stained with GMM-loaded CD1B tetramer, viability dye and anti-CD3 for sorting. C32 glucose monomycolate from Rhodococcus equi was loaded onto the CD1B tetramers. Sequencing was performed on CD1b-GMM tetramer-negative cells sorted from PBMCs. Receptors originate from an adult woman with latent tuberculosis.

The chain is built from TRBV6-5 and TRBJ2-3, with 7 bases that match TRBD1. V lost 6 bases, J lost 2 bases, and 8 bases stayed unmatched. Per germline, CDR1 MNHEY and CDR2 SVGAGI. This CDR3 contains 15 residues. The CDR3 sequence: CASSHRDSPTDTQYF. As DNA, the CDR3 is TGTGCCAGCAGCCACCGGGACAGTCCCACAGATACGCAGTATTTT.

V is TRBV7-2 and J is TRBJ2-1; TRBD1 might be the D (5 bases). The V end was cut by 6 bases, the J end by 4 bases, with 16 bases between. The CDR3 contains 15 residues. Germline V gives CDR1 SGHTA, CDR2 FQGNSA. In nucleotides, the CDR3 is TGTGCCAGCAGGGGGATGGGTGACAGATACAATGAGCAGTTCTTC. It specifies CASRGMGDRYNEQFF.

The rearrangement links TRBV19 to TRBJ1-2; D not certain. CDR1 and CDR2 (germline): LNHDA, SQIVND (reference sequence). This CDR3 is built from 13 residues. V was cut by 3 bases and J by 4 bases, with 9 bases left in between. CDR3 region: CASSIPPGYGYTF. CDR3 nucleotides: TGTGCCAGTAGTATTCCCCCGGGCTATGGCTACACCTTC.

The chain joins TRBV4-3 to TRBJ2-6, with 7 bases matching TRBD2. Germline CDR1 is LGHNA and CDR2 is YSLEER. V shed 1 base and J 1 base; nucleotides not matched to a gene: 4. The CDR3 totals 17 residues. This chain's CDR3 is CASSQVTSVSGANVLTF. The CDR3 coding sequence is TGCGCCAGCAGCCAAGTTACTAGCGTTTCTGGGGCCAACGTCCTGACTTTC.

The chain carries TRBV5-1 and TRBJ1-5, with 7 bases identical to TRBD1. Looked up from germline, CDR1 is SGHRS and CDR2 is YFSETQ. CDR3 length equals 14 residues. Trimming took 4 bases from V and 2 from J; bases not matched to a gene: 3. DNA for the CDR3: TGCGCCAGCAGCCCAGGACAGGGCAATCAGCCCCAGCATTTT. Translated: CASSPGQGNQPQHF.

The rearrangement uses TRBV28 and TRBJ2-1; TRBD2 matches at 10 bases. Germline V gene lookup returns CDR1 MDHEN and CDR2 SYDVKM. V trimming: 8 bases; J trimming: 6 bases; junction bases outside the gene matches: 7. The CDR3 runs to 14 residues. The CDR3 sequence is CASALAGVSNEQFF. The CDR3 DNA sequence: TGTGCCAGCGCGCTAGCGGGAGTGTCCAATGAGCAGTTCTTC.

V gene TRBV13 combines with J gene TRBJ1-1; possible D gene TRBD1, 5 bases. Germline CDR1 PRHDT, CDR2 FYEKMQ (reference sequence). V lost 1 base, J lost 0 bases, and 21 bases lay in between. The CDR3 is 19 amino acids. The CDR3 nucleotides are TGTGCCAGCAGCTTAGAGCAGGGAAGTCTTCGGGTAATGAACACTGAAGCTTTCTTT. It specifies CASSLEQGSLRVMNTEAFF.

This clone was counted a few times. The chain uses TRBV7-8 and TRBJ2-7; D might be TRBD1 (5 bases). The ends were cut back, 3 bases at V and 5 bases at J, with 11 bases in the middle. The germline V gene has CDR1 SGHVS and CDR2 FQNEAQ. CDR3 length equals 13 residues. Here the CDR3 reads CASSFGARNEQYF. The CDR3 DNA sequence: TGTGCCAGCAGCTTTGGGGCAAGAAACGAGCAGTACTTC.